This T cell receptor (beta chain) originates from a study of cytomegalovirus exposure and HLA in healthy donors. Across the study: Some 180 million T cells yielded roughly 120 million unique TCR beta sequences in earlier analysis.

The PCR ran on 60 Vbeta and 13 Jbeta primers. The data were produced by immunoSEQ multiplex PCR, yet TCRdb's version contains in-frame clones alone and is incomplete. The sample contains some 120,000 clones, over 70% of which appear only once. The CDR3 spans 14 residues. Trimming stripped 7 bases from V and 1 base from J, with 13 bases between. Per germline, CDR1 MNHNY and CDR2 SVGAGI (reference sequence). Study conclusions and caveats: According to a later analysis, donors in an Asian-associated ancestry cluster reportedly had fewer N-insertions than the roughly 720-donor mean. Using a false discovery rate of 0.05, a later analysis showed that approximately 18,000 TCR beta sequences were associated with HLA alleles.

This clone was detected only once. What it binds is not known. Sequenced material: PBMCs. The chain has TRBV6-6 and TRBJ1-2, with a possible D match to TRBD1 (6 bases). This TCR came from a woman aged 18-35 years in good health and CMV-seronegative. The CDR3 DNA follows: TGTGCCAGCACCCCGATAGGGGGTAACTATGGCTACACCTTC. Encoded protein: CASTPIGGNYGYTF.